Sequencing of this T cell receptor (beta chain) was carried out in a study of T cells after yellow fever vaccination (dated by TCRdb to about 2019). Looking at the study overall: The SMART-Seq v4 Ultra Low Input RNA kit was used to prepare libraries from fractions with low cell numbers. To follow T-cell clones before and after both primary and booster YFV17D yellow fever vaccination, bulk TCR alpha and beta repertoires underwent longitudinal sequencing. The cohort comprised two healthy male donors, one aged 18 to 30 and one aged 30 to 40 years. Bulk PBMC replicates and cell subsets were isolated from blood drawn at multiple timepoints before and after both primary and secondary immunization.

The CDR3 covers 15 residues, taking in both the cysteine and the phenylalanine. Only CDR3 DNA is held: 45 bases, read in frame from base 1. Trimming costs V 2 bases and J 5 bases, and their ends lie 12 bases apart. CDR1 and CDR2 are read off the germline V gene (reference sequence) as SGHAT and FQDESV. What the treatment or condition label conveys for this sample: live attenuated yellow fever vaccine strain. A standard Ficoll-Paque protocol was used to isolate PBMCs from peripheral blood. CD4 and CD8 T-cell fractions were isolated with Dynabeads CD4 and CD8 positive selection kits. TriZol was used to extract RNA from bulk PBMCs, CD4 and CD8 fractions, and dextramer-positive and dextramer-negative fractions. Broad study findings and their caveats: Compared with the primary T-cell response, the secondary T-cell response was faster but weaker, reaching its peak on day 5 rather than on day 15. Because only a couple of donors were included in the study, the extent to which the findings can be generalized is limited. Computational filtering was required because FACS-sorted repertoires could contain abundant contaminating clonotypes from the bulk population. Most clones expanded after primary vaccination were re-detected after the booster (about 96% of CD4 and approximately 88% of CD8), suggesting broad memory maintenance. A small share of clonotypes occurred in both CD4 and CD8 compartments, likely arising from convergent recombination.

Sequencing instrument: Illumina NovaSeq 6000. TCR cDNA was synthesized by 5'RACE template switching, which introduced a universal primer site and unique molecular identifiers. Priming of cDNA synthesis was performed from both the TCR alpha and TCR beta constant segments. Two PCR steps were used to amplify libraries, with sample barcodes and sequencing adapters being added in the second step. Sequencing of libraries was performed on Illumina HiSeq 2500 (2x100 bp) or NovaSeq (2x150 bp). Concerning the study's data processing: Reads were demultiplexed and collapsed into UMI consensus sequences with MIGEC, and V(D)J alignment was performed with MiXCR. Vaccine-responding clonotypes were defined with edgeR using replicate PBMC samples, requiring FDR below 0.01 and a log2 fold change above 5 up to day 15. Bulk clonotypes were assigned CD4 or CD8 identity according to which sequenced CD4 or CD8 repertoire held them at higher abundance. TCRdb reworked the public reads: Q25 trimming with fastp, MiXCR clone assembly, productive beta chains retained. CDR3 protein duplicates are merged, each entry listing the most common genes and DNA. The V and J calls and clone size come from TCRdb's table, not from the authors' own analysis. The sample contains around 340,000 distinct CDR3 sequences, around 12% of them found a single time. Approximately 3.4% of the sample rests with the top ten.

This clonotype was counted a few times. It has no known antigen specificity. Base quality data are lacking; no much larger clone is found one base away. Sequencing was performed on CD4+ T cells sorted from PBMCs, taken 15 days after the yellow fever booster vaccination. The V gene is TRBV11-1 and the J gene is TRBJ2-2, and possibly TRBD1, on 6 matching bases. This receptor was obtained from a man aged 18 to 35 who received the YFV17D yellow fever vaccine. The CDR3: CASSLFQGWTGELFF. The nucleotides are TGTGCCAGCAGCTTATTTCAGGGGTGGACCGGGGAGCTGTTTTTT.